This T cell receptor beta chain was identified in a study of cytomegalovirus exposure and HLA in healthy donors. For this clone: Its antigen is as yet unknown.

This CDR3 is 15 amino acids long. V lost 0 bases, J lost 9 bases, and 9 bases stayed unmatched. Per the germline V gene, CDR1 is SGHRS and CDR2 is YFSETQ. Study-wide points: A highly shared variant cluster was judged a likely technical artifact.

Vbeta (60) and Jbeta (13) primers were used in the PCR. The data were produced by immunoSEQ multiplex PCR, yet TCRdb's version contains in-frame clones alone and is incomplete. The sample yields some 180,000 clones, 70% to 85% seen once. The sequence was collected from a woman aged 55 to 70 in good health and CMV-seropositive. The chain carries TRBV5-1 and TRBJ1-5; 7 bases are a match to TRBD1. The specimen was PBMCs. The CDR3 region is CASSLEAGGLGPQHF. In DNA form, the CDR3 reads TGCGCCAGCAGCTTGGAAGCAGGGGGGCTAGGGCCCCAGCATTTT.